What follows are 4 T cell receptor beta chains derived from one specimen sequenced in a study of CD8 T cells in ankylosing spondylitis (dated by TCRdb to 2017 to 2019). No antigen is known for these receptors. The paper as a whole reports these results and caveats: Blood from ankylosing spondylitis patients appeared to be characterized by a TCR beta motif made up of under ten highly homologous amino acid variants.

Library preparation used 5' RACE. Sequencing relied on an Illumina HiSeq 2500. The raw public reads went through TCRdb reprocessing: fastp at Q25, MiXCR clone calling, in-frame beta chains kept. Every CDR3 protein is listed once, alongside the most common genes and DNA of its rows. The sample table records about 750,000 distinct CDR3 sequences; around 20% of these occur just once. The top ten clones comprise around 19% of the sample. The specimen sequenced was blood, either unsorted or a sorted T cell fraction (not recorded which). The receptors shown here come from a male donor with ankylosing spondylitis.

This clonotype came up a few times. CDR3 DNA sequence: TGCAGTGCTAGAGGGACAGGCGGCGGGGGGGCCCAGCATTTT. Amino acid sequence: CSARGTGGGGAQHF. This chain joins TRBV20-1 and TRBJ1-5; TRBD1 matches at 7 bases. V lost 1 base and J lost 11; bases outside the gene matches: 11. The CDR3 consists of 14 residues. In germline, CDR1 is DFQATT, CDR2 SNEGSKA (reference sequence).

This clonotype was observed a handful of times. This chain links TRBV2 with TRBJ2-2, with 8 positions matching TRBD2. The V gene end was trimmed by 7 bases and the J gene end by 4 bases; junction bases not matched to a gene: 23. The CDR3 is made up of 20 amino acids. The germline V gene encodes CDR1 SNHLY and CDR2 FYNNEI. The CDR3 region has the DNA TGTGCCAGCAAACCCGACTCGTGGTGGCGGGGGGCTTCGAGCACCGGGGAGCTGTTTTTT. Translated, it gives CASKPDSWWRGASSTGELFF.

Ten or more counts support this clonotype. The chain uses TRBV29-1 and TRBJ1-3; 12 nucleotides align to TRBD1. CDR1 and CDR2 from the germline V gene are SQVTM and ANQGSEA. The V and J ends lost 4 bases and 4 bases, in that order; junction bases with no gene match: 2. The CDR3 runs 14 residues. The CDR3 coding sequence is TGCAGCGTTGGGGACAGGGGGCTCGGAAACACCATATATTTT. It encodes CSVGDRGLGNTIYF.

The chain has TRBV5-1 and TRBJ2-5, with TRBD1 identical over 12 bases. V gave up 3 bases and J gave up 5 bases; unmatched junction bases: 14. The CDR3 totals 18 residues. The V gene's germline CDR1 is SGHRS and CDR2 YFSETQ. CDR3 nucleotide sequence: TGCGCCAGCAGCTCCCATGGGACAGGGGGCGCAGGGGTGGAGACCCAGTACTTC. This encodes CASSSHGTGGAGVETQYF.